The text below deals with one T cell receptor (beta chain). Its antigen is as yet unknown. This record belongs to a study of T cell responses to AZD1222 COVID-19 vaccine. Overall study findings and caveats: Clonal diversity was possibly underestimated, and the donors were mostly white British, with more females.

V dropped 6 bases and J dropped 1 base, with 14 bases sitting between them. CDR3 size: 14 residues. From germline, CDR1 is SGHRS and CDR2 YFSETQ. Produced via immunoSEQ multiplex PCR; TCRdb's table is partial and in-frame only. The data contain 100,000 to 150,000 clones, about 94% of them singletons. The source was peripheral blood, collected on day 0 of AZD1222 vaccination. The receptor's source is an adult in good health. The chain has TRBV5-1 and TRBJ2-7, with TRBD2 as a possible D gene (6 bases). The DNA for the CDR3 is TGCGCCAGCACTAATGCGGGATCTTCCTACGAGCAGTACTTC. Translated, it gives CASTNAGSSYEQYF. The entire variable domain, with the rest obtained from reference TRBV5-1 and TRBJ2-7, is as follows: KAGVTQTPRYLIKTRGQQVTLSCSPISGHRSVSWYQQTPGQGLQFLFEYFSETQRNKGNFPGRFSGRQFSNSRSEMNVSTLELGDSALYLCASTNAGSSYEQYFGPGTRLTVT.